Each of the 18 T cell receptor beta chains below was sequenced from the same sample in a study of Graves' ophthalmopathy and Graves' hyperthyroidism. Scientists amplified the TCR beta CDR3 regions from RNA transcripts. RT-PCR in the first round used HTBI primers; a second-round multiplex PCR followed. TCRdb processed the multiplex PCR reads anew with MiXCR; each CDR3 protein has one entry. The top ten clones hold more than 2.5% of a sample with hundreds of thousands of distinct CDR3 sequences, roughly 21% of them seen once. The sequencing sample was made of peripheral blood. The source is a young woman with stable Graves' hyperthyroidism.

This clonotype was seen a few times. This chain connects TRBV6-2 or TRBV6-3 to TRBJ2-7, with D possibly TRBD1 on 5 matching bases. V gave up 2 bases and J gave up 7 bases, with 12 bases separating them. CDR1 is MNHEY and CDR2 is SVGEGT in the germline V gene. The CDR3 has 13 residues. CDR3 sequence: CASSYEQEREQYF. The CDR3 region has the DNA TGTGCCAGCAGTTACGAACAGGAGCGTGAGCAGTACTTC.

This clonotype was detected many times. The rearrangement joins TRBV6-7 to TRBJ1-5, with D maybe TRBD1 (6 bases). TRBV6-7 is filed as an ORF, its function uncertain. V was cut by 2 bases and J by 4 bases, with 9 bases left in between. The CDR3 contains 14 residues. This CDR3 is CASSYPQGNQPQHF. In DNA, the CDR3 is TGTGCCAGCAGTTACCCCCAGGGGAATCAGCCCCAGCATTTT.

This clonotype was seen ten or more times. The CDR3 protein is CASSWDAGAEAFF. The CDR3 bases are TGCGCCAGCAGCTGGGACGCAGGCGCTGAAGCTTTCTTT. The J gene is TRBJ1-1, the V gene TRBV5-1; TRBD1 might be the D (5 bases). Germline CDR1 SGHRS, CDR2 YFSETQ. The CDR3 sequence is 13 residues long. Trimming pared 3 bases from V and 6 bases from J, leaving 12 bases between.

This clonotype was found many times. V usage is TRBV19 and J usage is TRBJ2-5; 8 bases are shared with TRBD2. CDR3 length: 16 residues. CDR1 and CDR2 (germline): LNHDA, SQIVND (reference sequence). The junction had 12 bases not matched to a gene; V was cut back by 5 bases and J by 4 bases. CDR3 protein: CASSPDAGGPTETQYF. The DNA for the CDR3 is TGTGCCAGTAGTCCCGATGCGGGAGGACCGACAGAGACCCAGTACTTC.

This clonotype was found many times. V usage is TRBV10-1 and J usage is TRBJ2-2; 8 nucleotides match TRBD1. The CDR3 consists of 17 residues. CDR1 and CDR2 from the germline V gene are WNHNN and SYGVQD (reference sequence). Unmatched junction bases numbered 16, after V lost 7 bases and J lost 6 bases. DNA for the CDR3: TGCGCCAGCACCCCCCCGGACAGGGTTTGTCTCGCCGGGGAGCTGTTTTTT. Protein: CASTPPDRVCLAGELFF.

This clonotype came up a few times. The genes are TRBV18 and TRBJ2-2; 11 positions match TRBD2. The CDR3 sequence is 16 residues long. The J segment lost 6 bases and the V segment lost 3 bases, leaving 6 bases of the junction unmatched. Germline V gives CDR1 KGHSH, CDR2 LQKENI. CDR3 sequence (DNA): TGTGCCAGCTCACCTCGACTAGCGGGATCTTCCGGGGAGCTGTTTTTT. It codes for CASSPRLAGSSGELFF.

This clonotype occurred many times. The chain links TRBV11-2 to TRBJ1-3; D unclear. Germline values: CDR1 SGHAT, CDR2 FQNNGV. The V end lost 0 bases, the J end lost 0 bases, and 9 bases lay between the germline ends. There are 16 residues in the CDR3. Written as DNA, the CDR3 is TGTGCCAGCAGCTTAGATGGTAGCGGCTCTGGAAACACCATATATTTT. Its translation is CASSLDGSGSGNTIYF. Supplemented by reference TRBV11-2 and TRBJ1-3, the full variable domain reads EAGVAQSPRYKIIEKRQSVAFWCNPISGHATLYWYQQILGQGPKLLIQFQNNGVVDDSQLPKDRFSAERLKGVDSTLKIQPAKLEDSAVYLCASSLDGSGSGNTIYFGEGSWLTVV.

This chain links TRBV12-3 or TRBV12-4 with TRBJ1-5, with D hard to call. The CDR3 runs 15 residues. V was pared by 6 bases and J by 7 bases, with 19 bases between. The CDR3 DNA is TGTGCCAGCAGCCGTGACCTGGTGGATGGGCAGCCCCAGCATTTT. This sequence encodes CASSRDLVDGQPQHF.

This clonotype was seen at least ten times. The gene calls are TRBV6-2 or TRBV6-3 and TRBJ2-7; maybe TRBD2 (6 bases). V dropped 4 bases and J dropped 10 bases, with 17 bases sitting between them. Germline loops: CDR1 MNHEY, CDR2 SVGEGT. There are 13 residues in the CDR3. CDR3 in amino acids: CASSLGTPFFQYF. For the CDR3, the DNA is TGTGCCAGCAGTTTGGGGACTCCGTTCTTCCAGTACTTC.

This clonotype was counted many times. The chain couples TRBV5-4 to TRBJ1-2, with D maybe TRBD1 (6 bases). This CDR3 spans 14 amino acids. V was trimmed by 1 base and J by 2 bases, leaving 9 bases between them. Germline CDR1 is SGHNT and CDR2 is YYREEE (reference sequence). The CDR3 is CASSLQGGNYGYTF. CDR3 coding DNA: TGTGCCAGCAGCTTGCAAGGGGGGAACTATGGCTACACCTTC.

This clonotype was recorded many times. The chain uses TRBV6-5 and TRBJ2-5; D is perhaps TRBD2 (6 bases). The CDR3 is 15 amino acids. CDR1 MNHEY and CDR2 SVGAGI come from the germline V gene. V was shortened by 0 bases and J by 2 bases, with 10 bases between the two germline ends. CDR3 region: CASSYSVAGQETQYF. The DNA for the CDR3 is TGTGCCAGCAGTTACTCTGTGGCGGGACAAGAGACCCAGTACTTC.

Many counts were recorded for this clonotype. This chain joins TRBV19 and TRBJ1-1, with D hard to call. Trimming removed 4 bases from V and 8 bases from J, with 14 bases in between. This CDR3 is 13 amino acids long. The germline gives CDR1 LNHDA, CDR2 SQIVND (reference sequence). In DNA form, the CDR3 reads TGTGCCAGTAGTACTGCCCGGGTGCGAGAAGCTTTCTTT. It is translated as CASSTARVREAFF.

The table lists this clonotype with many counts. The chain links TRBV6-1 to TRBJ1-5, with no clear D. The V end was cut by 10 bases, the J end by 3 bases, with 7 bases between. Germline V gives CDR1 MNHNS, CDR2 SASEGT. The CDR3 covers 11 residues. The CDR3 loop reads CAISINQPQHF. The CDR3 DNA reads TGTGCCATCTCCATCAATCAGCCCCAGCATTTT.

This clonotype was counted ten times or more. The V call is TRBV24-1, the J call TRBJ1-5; the D is unclear. Germline CDR1 KGHDR, CDR2 SFDVKD. V dropped 7 bases and J dropped 0 bases, with 21 bases sitting between them. CDR3 size: 18 residues. The CDR3 DNA reads as TGTGCCACCAGGGAGTTTGACACATACTATTATAGCAATCAGCCCCAGCATTTT. This codes for CATREFDTYYYSNQPQHF.

This clonotype was seen at least ten times. V gene TRBV19 combines with J gene TRBJ1-1; D remains ambiguous. The germline V and J ends were trimmed by 7 bases and 2 bases, with 17 bases remaining between them. CDR1 is LNHDA, CDR2 SQIVND, per germline (reference sequence). The CDR3 covers 15 residues. CDR3: CASILSRRGNTEAFF. The DNA of the CDR3 is TGTGCCAGTATCCTGTCGCGGAGAGGTAACACTGAAGCTTTCTTT.

This clonotype has a count of ten or more. The J gene is TRBJ1-2, the V gene TRBV25-1; D ambiguous. V lost 7 bases, J lost 2 bases, and 8 bases lay in between. The CDR3 sequence is 12 residues long. Germline V lookup: CDR1 MGHDK, CDR2 SYGVNS. As DNA, the CDR3 is TGTGCCAGCAAAAGCAGGAACTATGGCTACACCTTC. Amino acids: CASKSRNYGYTF.

The CDR3 loop is CASSYSPGTEIQETQYF. The CDR3 nucleotides are TGTGCCAGCAGTTACTCCCCTGGGACAGAGATCCAAGAGACCCAGTACTTC. This rearrangement joins TRBV6-5 to TRBJ2-5, with 7 bases lining up with TRBD1. From germline, CDR1 is MNHEY and CDR2 SVGAGI. The ends lost 0 bases at V and 1 base at J; junction bases unmatched: 8. The CDR3 has 17 residues.

This clonotype came up many times. The gene calls are TRBV15 and TRBJ2-2, with a weak D call TRBD2 (7 bases). V was pared by 2 bases and J by 13 bases, with 17 bases between. Germline assignment: CDR1 LNHNV and CDR2 YYDKDF (reference sequence). The CDR3 totals 14 residues. CDR3 coding DNA: TGTGCCACCAGCAGAAACCGGGGGGCGGATAGGCTGTTTTTT. Protein: CATSRNRGADRLFF.